This is a list of T cell receptor beta chains from one sample in a study of blood T cell repertoires in COVID-19. The method was immunoSEQ multiplex PCR; TCRdb's version includes in-frame clones alone and lacks a portion of them. Of fewer than 200,000 clones listed, 70% to 90% are singletons. What was sequenced was peripheral blood. Every receptor here comes from a man between 60 and 70 years old with active or convalescent COVID-19. CDR3s leave out the opening cysteine and the closing phenylalanine or tryptophan. D genes are given only for firm matches.

cdr3_aa v_call d_call j_call
ASSLEGTGVNEQF TRBV11-2 TRBD1 TRBJ2-1
ASSLGTVQETQY TRBV7-6 - TRBJ2-5
ASSSQYGGGRNEQF TRBV6-6 TRBD2 TRBJ2-1
AISEGTGSEKLF TRBV10-3 TRBD1 TRBJ1-4
ASSPGLAGARAYNEQF TRBV18 TRBD2 TRBJ2-1
ASSLEGLPYYGYT TRBV7-9 - TRBJ1-2
ASSLNGGSNTEAF TRBV5-1 - TRBJ1-1
AIGTANTEAF TRBV5-4 TRBD1 TRBJ1-1
ASSLGVAGGEQF TRBV7-3 TRBD2 TRBJ2-1
ASSHTGTGGNEQF TRBV4-1 TRBD1 TRBJ2-1
ASSYLQITDTQY TRBV6-6 - TRBJ2-3
ASSAWDSPRRGYT TRBV9 - TRBJ1-2
AISVSGGFQETQY TRBV10-3 TRBD2 TRBJ2-5
SAGGSGSPLH TRBV20-1 - TRBJ1-6
ASSLESGTSPAGELF TRBV7-2 TRBD2 TRBJ2-2
ASSSTTGSGYT TRBV11-2 TRBD1 TRBJ1-2
ASSQSGPTRGMNTEAF TRBV4-1 - TRBJ1-1
ASSLLAPETQY TRBV5-5 - TRBJ2-5
ASSKISTTYEQY TRBV5-4 - TRBJ2-7
ASSLGGFAGNTIY TRBV5-5 - TRBJ1-3
ASSETVGGYT TRBV19 - TRBJ1-2
ASSFLSSGGAL TRBV6-2/TRBV6-3 TRBD2 TRBJ2-1
ANGGERANVLT TRBV2 TRBD2 TRBJ2-6